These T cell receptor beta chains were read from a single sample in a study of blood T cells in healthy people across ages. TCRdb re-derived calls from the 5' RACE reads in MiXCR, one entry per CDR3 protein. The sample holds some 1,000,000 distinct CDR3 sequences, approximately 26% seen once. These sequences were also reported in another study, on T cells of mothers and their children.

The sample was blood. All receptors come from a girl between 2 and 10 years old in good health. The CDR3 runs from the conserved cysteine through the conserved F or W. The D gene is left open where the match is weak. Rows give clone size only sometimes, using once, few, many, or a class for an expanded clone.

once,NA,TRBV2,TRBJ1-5,CASSREAGQPQHF,TGTGCCAGCAGTCGGGAAGCGGGTCAGCCCCAGCATTTT
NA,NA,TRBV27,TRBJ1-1,CASKNQGQSAAFF,TGTGCCAGCAAAAACCAGGGGCAGAGTGCGGCTTTCTTT
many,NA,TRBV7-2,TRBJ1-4,CASSLTLLQGNEKLFF,TGTGCCAGCAGCTTAACCTTACTACAGGGAAATGAAAAACTGTTTTTT
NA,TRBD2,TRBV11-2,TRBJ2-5,CASSLSGNPYDQYF,TGTGCCAGCAGCTTAAGCGGGAATCCCTACGACCAGTACTTC
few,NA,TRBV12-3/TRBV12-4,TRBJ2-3,CASHFATVGQNTDTQYF,TGTGCCAGCCACTTCGCCACCGTTGGGCAGAACACAGATACGCAGTATTTT
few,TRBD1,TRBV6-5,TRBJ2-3,CASRPDRATDTQYF,TGTGCCAGCAGACCCGACAGGGCTACAGATACGCAGTATTTT
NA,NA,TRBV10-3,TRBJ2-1,CAISESIGTDSGEQFF,TGTGCCATCAGTGAGTCGATAGGGACTGACTCGGGTGAGCAGTTCTTC
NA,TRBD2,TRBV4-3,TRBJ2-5,CASSRGRGGETQYF,TGCGCCAGCAGCCGCGGACGGGGGGGTGAGACCCAGTACTTC
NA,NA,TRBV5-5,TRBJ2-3,CASSFEAQLDITDTQYF,TGTGCCAGCAGCTTTGAGGCCCAACTAGACATTACAGATACGCAGTATTTT
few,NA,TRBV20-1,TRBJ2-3,CSATRADTQYF,TGCAGTGCCACAAGGGCAGATACGCAGTATTTT
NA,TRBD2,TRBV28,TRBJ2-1,CASSLLAGGGSSYNEQFF,TGTGCCAGCAGTTTACTAGCGGGAGGTGGGAGCTCCTACAATGAGCAGTTCTTC
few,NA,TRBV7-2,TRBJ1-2,CASTSGQGIYGYTF,TGTGCCAGCACCAGCGGTCAGGGGATCTATGGCTACACCTTC
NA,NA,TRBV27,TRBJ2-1,CASSSLLGADNEQFF,TGTGCCAGCAGTTCGCTTTTGGGCGCGGACAATGAGCAGTTCTTC
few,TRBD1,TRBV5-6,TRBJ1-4,CASSPRTGSATNEKLFF,TGTGCCAGCAGCCCCCGGACAGGATCTGCAACTAATGAAAAACTGTTTTTT
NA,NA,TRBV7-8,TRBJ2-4,CASSSMRVEGDIQYF,TGTGCCAGCAGCTCGATGAGGGTGGAAGGTGACATTCAGTACTTC
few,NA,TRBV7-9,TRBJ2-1,CASSPSGAGLNEQFF,TGTGCCAGCAGCCCTTCTGGGGCAGGGCTCAATGAGCAGTTCTTC
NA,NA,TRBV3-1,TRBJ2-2,CASSQVGVGELFF,TGTGCCAGCAGTCAAGTGGGGGTTGGGGAGCTGTTTTTT
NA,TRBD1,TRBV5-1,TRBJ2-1,CASSFPGTDYNEQFF,TGCGCCAGCAGCTTCCCCGGGACAGACTACAATGAGCAGTTCTTC
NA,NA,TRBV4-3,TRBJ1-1,CASSQSATVPEAFF,TGCGCCAGCAGCCAATCGGCCACAGTCCCTGAAGCTTTCTTT
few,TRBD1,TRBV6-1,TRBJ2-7,CASSDPGGPTYEQYF,TGTGCCAGCAGTGACCCAGGGGGCCCTACCTACGAGCAGTACTTC
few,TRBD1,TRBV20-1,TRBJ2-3,CSARARGTGSFTDTQYF,TGCAGTGCTAGAGCGAGGGGGACAGGGTCGTTCACAGATACGCAGTATTTT
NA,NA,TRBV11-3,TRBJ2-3,CASSLTSLSTDTQYF,TGTGCCAGCAGCTTAACTAGCCTTAGCACAGATACGCAGTATTTT
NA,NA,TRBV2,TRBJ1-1,CASSVDVKTFF,TGTGCCAGCAGTGTTGACGTAAAGACTTTCTTT
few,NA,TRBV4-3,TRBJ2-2,CASSQGPTPGELFF,TGCGCCAGCAGCCAAGGGCCTACACCCGGGGAGCTGTTTTTT
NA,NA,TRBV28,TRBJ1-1,CASSFSLDTEAFF,TGTGCCAGCAGTTTTTCTCTGGACACTGAAGCTTTCTTT
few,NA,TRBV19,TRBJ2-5,CASSEVGQETQYF,TGTGCCAGTAGTGAGGTGGGGCAAGAGACCCAGTACTTC
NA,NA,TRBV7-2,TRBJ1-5,CASSPSPGDQPQHF,TGTGCCAGCAGCCCTTCCCCGGGCGATCAGCCCCAGCATTTT
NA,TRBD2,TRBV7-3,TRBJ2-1,CASRHSGDNEQFF,TGTGCCAGCAGACATAGCGGGGACAATGAGCAGTTCTTC
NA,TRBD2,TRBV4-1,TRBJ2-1,CASSQVVLGLAGGNEQFF,TGCGCCAGCAGCCAAGTTGTGTTGGGGCTAGCGGGGGGCAATGAGCAGTTCTTC
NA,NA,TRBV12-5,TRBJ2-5,CASGPGLNPSGTQYF,TGTGCTAGTGGACCGGGACTTAACCCTTCGGGGACCCAGTACTTC
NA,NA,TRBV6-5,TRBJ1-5,CASSYRDDQPQHF,TGTGCCAGCAGTTACAGGGATGATCAGCCCCAGCATTTT
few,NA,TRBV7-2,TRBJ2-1,CASSDPGLNIHEQFF,TGTGCCAGCAGCGACCCGGGTCTAAACATCCATGAGCAGTTCTTC
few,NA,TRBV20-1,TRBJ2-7,CSAPGGRGYEQYF,TGCAGTGCCCCAGGGGGGCGAGGCTACGAGCAGTACTTC
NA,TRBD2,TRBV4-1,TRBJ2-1,CASSQFRQLGLAGQFF,TGCGCCAGCAGCCAATTTCGGCAGCTGGGACTAGCGGGGCAGTTCTTC
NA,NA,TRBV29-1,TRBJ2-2,CSVVTGRTGELFF,TGCAGCGTTGTGACTGGAAGAACCGGGGAGCTGTTTTTT
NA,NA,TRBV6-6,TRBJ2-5,CASRPGLEETQYF,TGTGCCAGCAGGCCAGGGTTGGAAGAGACCCAGTACTTC
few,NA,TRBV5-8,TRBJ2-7,CASSLRPATEQYF,TGTGCCAGCAGCTTGAGGCCAGCTACCGAGCAGTACTTC
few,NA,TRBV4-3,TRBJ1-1,CASSQDFANTEAFF,TGCGCCAGCAGCCAAGATTTTGCGAACACTGAAGCTTTCTTT
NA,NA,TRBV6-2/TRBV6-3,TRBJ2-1,CASSYLRGLNEQFF,TGTGCCAGCAGTTATCTCCGGGGGCTCAATGAGCAGTTCTTC
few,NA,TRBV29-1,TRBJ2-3,CSAGLLADTQYF,TGCAGCGCCGGCCTCTTGGCGGATACGCAGTATTTT
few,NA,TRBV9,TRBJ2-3,CANSIPREDTQYF,TGTGCCAACAGCATTCCCAGGGAAGATACGCAGTATTTT
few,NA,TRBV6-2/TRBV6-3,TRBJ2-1,CASRSTVTYNEQFF,TGTGCCAGCAGATCCACGGTAACCTACAATGAGCAGTTCTTC
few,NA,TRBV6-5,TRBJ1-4,CASSYLGGSGEKLFF,TGTGCCAGCAGCTACCTGGGGGGATCCGGAGAAAAACTGTTTTTT
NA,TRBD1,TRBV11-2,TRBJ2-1,CASSSLFRDRVYNEQFF,TGTGCCAGCAGCTCCCTATTTCGAGACAGGGTCTACAATGAGCAGTTCTTC
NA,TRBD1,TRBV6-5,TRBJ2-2,CASSYTGTGAQSGTGELFF,TGTGCCAGCAGTTACACCGGGACAGGAGCCCAAAGCGGCACCGGGGAGCTGTTTTTT
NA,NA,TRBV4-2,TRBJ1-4,CASSQETNEKLFF,TGTGCCAGCAGCCAAGAAACTAATGAAAAACTGTTTTTT
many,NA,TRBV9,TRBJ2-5,CASSEQLAGTKETQYF,TGTGCCAGCAGCGAACAGCTGGCAGGGACGAAAGAGACCCAGTACTTC
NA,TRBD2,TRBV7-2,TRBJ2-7,CASSPRLAGDLYEQYF,TGTGCCAGCAGCCCCAGACTAGCGGGGGACCTCTACGAGCAGTACTTC
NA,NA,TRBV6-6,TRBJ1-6,CASSSFNNSPLHF,TGTGCCAGCAGTTCGTTCAATAATTCACCCCTCCACTTT
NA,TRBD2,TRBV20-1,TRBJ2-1,CSTALGGAPGEQFF,TGCAGCACCGCTCTCGGGGGGGCTCCCGGTGAGCAGTTCTTC
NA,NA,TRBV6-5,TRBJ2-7,CASSYHLGDPSYEQYF,TGTGCCAGCAGTTACCACTTAGGGGATCCCTCCTACGAGCAGTACTTC
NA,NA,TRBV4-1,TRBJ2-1,CASSRRDTLNEQFF,TGCGCCAGCAGCCGTCGGGACACCCTCAATGAGCAGTTCTTC
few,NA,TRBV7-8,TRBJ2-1,CASSLVPVSDEQFF,TGTGCCAGCAGCTTAGTACCGGTTAGTGATGAGCAGTTCTTC
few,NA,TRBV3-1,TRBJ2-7,CASSQILTGFRTYEQYF,TGTGCCAGCAGCCAAATACTGACAGGTTTCCGTACCTACGAGCAGTACTTC
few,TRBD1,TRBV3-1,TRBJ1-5,CASSSRQGLNQPQHF,TGTGCCAGCAGCTCCCGACAGGGGCTCAATCAGCCCCAGCATTTT
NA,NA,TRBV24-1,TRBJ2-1,CATSDLWRGDEQFF,TGTGCCACCAGTGATTTGTGGAGGGGGGATGAGCAGTTCTTC
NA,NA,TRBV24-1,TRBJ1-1,CATRGSPRFDTEAFF,TGTGCCACCCGTGGGAGCCCTCGTTTTGACACTGAAGCTTTCTTT
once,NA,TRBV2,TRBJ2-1,CASSETSGGRHEQFF,TGTGCCAGCAGCGAGACTAGTGGCGGAAGGCATGAGCAGTTCTTC
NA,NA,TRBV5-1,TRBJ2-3,CASSSKVFDTDTQYF,TGCGCCAGCAGCTCAAAAGTCTTCGACACAGATACGCAGTATTTT
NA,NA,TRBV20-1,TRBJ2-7,CSANEGVPYEQYF,TGCAGTGCTAACGAAGGTGTCCCCTACGAGCAGTACTTC